The following is a T cell receptor beta chain sequence with its context. This clonotype has ten or more counts. Which antigen it targets is not known. It has no much larger one-base neighbor in the sample; base qualities were not kept. For repertoire sequencing, the TCR beta CDR3 regions were amplified from RNA transcripts. HTBI primers and the Qiagen OneStep RT-PCR kit were used in a first-round RT-PCR, which was followed by a second-round multiplex PCR, size selection and purification. Libraries were sequenced on an Illumina HiSeq2000 using paired-end 100 bp reads. In the paper's pipeline: SOAPnuke was used to process the reads, throwing out any read that had adapters, had uncalled bases, had a mean Phred below 15, or lacked an exact constant-primer or identifier match. COPE v1.2.5 was used to merge the high-quality paired reads. Each unique nucleotide sequence was defined as a clonotype, and clonotypes were aligned to IMGT TRB V, D and J references with MiTCR v1.1. Analysis was restricted to V-J combinations with a frequency above 0.0001, which covered roughly 99% of repertoires. A TCR clonal expansion and chaos score per V-J combination was defined as the ratio of F50 clonal expansion to chaos observed in the TCRdist matrix. Welch's t-statistics and random forest were used to narrow the features down to around 12 V-J combinations, which were then fed into a naive Bayes classifier. Thyroid-blood repertoire similarity was quantified with the Morisita-Horn index. Through fastp at Q25 and MiXCR, TCRdb rebuilt clones from the public reads, retaining in-frame beta chains. Every distinct CDR3 protein forms one entry, paired with its most common genes and DNA. TCRdb, not the original authors, processed these V and J calls. The sample contains 620,000 or so distinct CDR3 sequences, about a fifth of them found a single time. Of the sample, roughly 6.9% is held by the ten largest clones.

The sample is drawn from a study of Graves' ophthalmopathy and Graves' hyperthyroidism (dated by TCRdb to about 2018). Background on the whole study: Peripheral blood was collected at initial diagnosis, before any treatment. The study used signatures of the TCR beta repertoire to tell Graves' ophthalmopathy apart from Graves' hyperthyroidism and to predict which patients would progress to ophthalmopathy. In total, around 140 blood samples were TCR-sequenced: around 42 ophthalmopathy, under 85 hyperthyroidism and approximately 17 hyperthyroidism-to-ophthalmopathy patients. To explore V-J signatures that distinguish ophthalmopathy from hyperthyroidism, a discovery set of 100 patients was enrolled, made up of 43 with ophthalmopathy and 55 to 65 with stable hyperthyroidism. The independent validation cohort included 18 to 20 hyperthyroidism patients plus 17 patients who later progressed from hyperthyroidism to ophthalmopathy. In roughly 6 hyperthyroidism patients, T-cell repertoires of thyroid tissue and blood were compared. Once sampling was done, hyperthyroidism patients were given methimazole at a starting dose of 30 mg daily, while ophthalmopathy patients were given high-dose intravenous methylprednisolone. For training and testing, the 100 or so patients in the discovery cohort were randomly divided in a 7:3 ratio.

Findings and caveats that apply to the study as a whole: In validation, the model predicted ophthalmopathy progression with over 60% sensitivity and 72.22% specificity; roughly eleven predicted patients were CT-confirmed with GO in a median of 6.5 months. In cross-validation, the 13-signature model distinguished ophthalmopathy from stable hyperthyroidism with around 86% sensitivity and about 81% specificity, while in the test set the corresponding values were approximately 79% and 70%. No statistical method was used to predetermine the sample size, and group allocation was not hidden from the investigators. Among expanded thyroid clonotypes with frequency above 0.001, most also showed up in blood, which suggests that blood repertoires may reflect the thyroid immune response.

Stable hyperthyroidism was defined as no progression to ophthalmopathy within 18 months of follow-up. The hyperthyroidism patients were 18 to 65 years old and newly diagnosed, with a disease duration of less than 2 months. Patients with other autoimmune diseases, uncontrolled infections, pregnancy or lactation were excluded. Clinical symptoms, serum thyroxine, TRAb, thyroid ultrasound and orbital computed tomography formed the basis of the diagnosis. PBMCs were isolated from about 9.2 ml of fresh peripheral blood by Ficoll-Paque density gradient centrifugation. Total RNA was extracted using Trizol reagent, and RNA quality was checked on an Agilent 2100 Bioanalyzer. The CDR3 contains 14 residues, cysteine and phenylalanine counted. Here the CDR3 DNA is all that survives: 42 bases in frame from base 1. The germline V gene (reference sequence) sets CDR1 to PRHDT and CDR2 to FYEKMQ. V was cut back by 5 bases and J by 9 bases, leaving a gap of 14 bases between them.

This sequence uses TRBV13 and TRBJ1-6; matching of 6 bases hints at TRBD1 as the D gene. Specimen: peripheral blood. The receptor comes from a woman aged 18-30 years with stable Graves' hyperthyroidism. Some clones in this sample may be carry-over from other donors' samples. Donor details come from another sample of the same person, matched by shared clones. The DNA sequence is TGTGCCAGCAGCCCCGGACAGCCAGGTTCACCCCTCCACTTT. The encoded protein is CASSPGQPGSPLHF.